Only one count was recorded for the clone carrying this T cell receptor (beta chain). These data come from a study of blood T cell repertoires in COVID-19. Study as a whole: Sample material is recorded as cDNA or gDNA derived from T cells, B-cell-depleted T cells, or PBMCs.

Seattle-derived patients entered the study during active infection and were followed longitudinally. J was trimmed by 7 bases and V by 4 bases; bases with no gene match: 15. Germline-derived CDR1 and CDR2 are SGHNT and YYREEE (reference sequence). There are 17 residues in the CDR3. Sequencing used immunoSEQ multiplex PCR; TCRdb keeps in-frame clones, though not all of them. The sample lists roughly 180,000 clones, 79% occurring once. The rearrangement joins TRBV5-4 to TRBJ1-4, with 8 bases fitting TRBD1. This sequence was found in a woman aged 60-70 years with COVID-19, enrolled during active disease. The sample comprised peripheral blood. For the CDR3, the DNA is TGTGCCAGCAGCCTACCAGGGACAGGCATAACCGGTGAAAAACTGTTTTTT. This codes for CASSLPGTGITGEKLFF.